One and the same sample provided the 15 T cell receptor beta chains below, sequenced in a study of Ad26.COV2.S vaccination and SARS-CoV-2 variants. Sequenced by immunoSEQ multiplex PCR; TCRdb stores in-frame clones only, minus some. The data contain 350,000 to 400,000 clones, 88% of them seen just once; the ten biggest clones take up 3% to 3.5%. Specified treatment: some 20 received Ad26.COV2.S at low or high dose, single or two shots; roughly five received placebo; per-sample allocation not given. It was on day 63 after the first vaccine or placebo injection that samples were taken. Sequences were derived from peripheral blood, sampled in a trial of Ad26.COV2.S vaccine versus placebo. Source of these receptors: a person between 18 and 60 years old who received the Ad26.COV2.S COVID-19 vaccine or a placebo.

The CDR3 spells CASSLLGAGYTF. The CDR3 coding sequence is TGCGCCAGCAGCTTGTTGGGAGCGGGCTACACCTTC. The chain uses TRBV5-1 and TRBJ1-2; D ambiguous. V was pared by 1 base and J by 8 bases, with 9 bases between. Germline V gene sequence: CDR1 SGHRS, CDR2 YFSETQ. The length of the CDR3 is 12 residues.

The CDR3 nucleotides are TGTGCCAGCAGTCCCGGGGACTTGGGGACCCAGTACTTC. Its protein is CASSPGDLGTQYF. This chain links TRBV6-2 or TRBV6-3 with TRBJ2-5, with TRBD2 as a possible D gene (6 bases). Germline V gene sequence: CDR1 MNHEY, CDR2 SVGEGT. V was clipped by 5 bases and J by 7 bases, with 14 bases between them. This CDR3 comprises 13 residues.

This chain links TRBV2 with TRBJ1-3; no firm D call. This CDR3 has 15 amino acids. The V gene's germline CDR1 is SNHLY and CDR2 FYNNEI. Trimming shortened V by 2 bases and J by 3 bases, and 11 bases separated the two germline ends. CDR3: CASSEIGYLGNTIYF. DNA of the CDR3: TGTGCCAGCAGTGAAATAGGCTATCTTGGAAACACCATATATTTT.

The rearrangement uses TRBV11-3 and TRBJ2-1; possibly TRBD2 for D (5 bases). Trimming cost V 1 base and J 8 bases, with 9 bases left between them. Germline lookup yields CDR1 SGHNT and CDR2 YENEEA. This CDR3 is built from 13 residues. CDR3 nucleotides: TGTGCCAGCAGCTTAGGAGGGTTCGATGAGCAGTTCTTC. This gives the protein CASSLGGFDEQFF.

J is TRBJ1-1 and V is TRBV25-1; unclear D gene. The CDR3 has 14 amino acids. Germline CDR1 is MGHDK and CDR2 is SYGVNS. V lost 4 bases, J lost 0 bases, and 9 bases lay in between. This chain's CDR3 is CASSGTRLNTEAFF. In DNA, the CDR3 is TGTGCCAGCAGTGGGACGCGGCTGAACACTGAAGCTTTCTTT.

A remark on this clone: The same CDR3 arises from other DNA sequences in this sample as well. The chain has TRBV19 and TRBJ2-1; 7 bases map to TRBD2. Per the germline V gene, CDR1 is LNHDA and CDR2 is SQIVND (reference sequence). The CDR3 contains 16 residues. V shed 2 bases, J shed 0 bases, and the junction held 4 bases outside the gene matches. CDR3 loop: CASSIRRGSSYNEQFF. The CDR3 DNA reads as TGTGCCAGTAGTATACGGCGGGGGAGCTCCTACAATGAGCAGTTCTTC.

The chain joins TRBV19 to TRBJ1-1; D ambiguous. V lost 3 bases and J lost 3, with 11 bases in between. CDR1 is LNHDA, CDR2 SQIVND, per germline (reference sequence). This CDR3 has 14 amino acids. The CDR3 DNA is TGTGCCAGTAGTATCGGGCAGCTGGACACTGAAGCTTTCTTT. Its translation is CASSIGQLDTEAFF.

This clone was seen only a few times. The J gene is TRBJ1-2, the V gene TRBV6-2 or TRBV6-3, with 9 bases identical to TRBD1. The CDR3 covers 16 residues. Germline V gene lookup returns CDR1 MNHEY and CDR2 SVGEGT. Trimming took 1 base from V and 4 from J; bases not matched to a gene: 7. The CDR3 DNA follows: TGTGCCAGCAGTTACTTGAACAGGGGGCGGACCTATGGCTACACCTTC. It specifies CASSYLNRGRTYGYTF.

V usage is TRBV29-1 and J usage is TRBJ1-2, with D uncertain. Trimming took 1 base from V and 8 from J, leaving 14 bases between them. CDR1 and CDR2 from the germline V gene are SQVTM and ANQGSEA. This CDR3 comprises 13 residues. CDR3: CSVEAQRLGGYTF. The CDR3 DNA sequence: TGCAGCGTTGAAGCACAGCGTCTGGGGGGCTACACCTTC.

V is TRBV19 and J is TRBJ1-1; no reliable D call. V lost 2 bases and J lost 3, with 19 bases in between. This CDR3 is 17 amino acids long. In germline, CDR1 is LNHDA, CDR2 SQIVND (reference sequence). CDR3 DNA: TGTGCCAGTAGTATAACCCCTGGATCGGAAGAAGACACTGAAGCTTTCTTT. Encoded protein: CASSITPGSEEDTEAFF.

The V gene is TRBV7-8, the J gene TRBJ1-1; tentative D call: TRBD1 (6 bases). Germline V gene lookup returns CDR1 SGHVS and CDR2 FQNEAQ. The length of the CDR3 is 14 residues. The V and J ends lost 5 bases and 5 bases respectively, with 15 bases between them. The chain's CDR3 is CASSVLRGGTEAFF. DNA of the CDR3: TGTGCCAGCAGCGTCTTAAGGGGGGGAACTGAAGCTTTCTTT. Filled out from reference TRBV7-8 and TRBJ1-1, the complete variable domain reads GAGVSQSPRYKVAKRGQDVALRCDPISGHVSLFWYQQALGQGPEFLTYFQNEAQLDKSGLPSDRFFAERPEGSVSTLKIQRTQQEDSAVYLCASSVLRGGTEAFFGQGTRLTVV.

The rearrangement uses TRBV3-1 (or the pseudogene TRBV3-2) and TRBJ1-3, with 7 positions matching TRBD1. The V gene end was trimmed by 3 bases and the J gene end by 0 bases; junction bases not matched to a gene: 2. This CDR3 comprises 15 residues. CDR1 is LGHDT, CDR2 YNNKEL, per germline (reference sequence). The CDR3 loop reads CASSHGTASGNTIYF. CDR3 coding DNA: TGTGCCAGCAGCCACGGGACAGCCTCTGGAAACACCATATATTTT.

J is TRBJ1-4 and V is TRBV2, with TRBD1 matching over 9 bases. CDR3 size: 14 residues. The V segment lost 7 bases and the J segment 7 bases; nucleotides outside the gene matches: 7. Germline loops: CDR1 SNHLY, CDR2 FYNNEI. The CDR3 here is CASTQGQGGEKLFF. CDR3 DNA: TGTGCCAGCACCCAGGGACAGGGAGGTGAAAAACTGTTTTTT.

This chain connects TRBV6-5 to TRBJ2-7; TRBD1 or TRBD2 may be the D gene (5 bases each). The CDR3 runs 14 residues. Germline V gene lookup returns CDR1 MNHEY and CDR2 SVGAGI. V was pared by 6 bases and J by 6 bases, with 18 bases between. In nucleotides, the CDR3 is TGTGCCAGCAGATACCGGGACGGACGGTTCGAGCAGTACTTC. Its protein is CASRYRDGRFEQYF.

V gene TRBV12-3 or TRBV12-4 combines with J gene TRBJ1-1, with D possibly being TRBD1 (5 bases). Trimming removed 7 bases from V and 6 bases from J, with 15 bases in between. The CDR3 covers 13 residues. The CDR3 DNA reads as TGTGCCAGCACGGGGGTAGAATCTGCTGAAGCTTTCTTT. Encoded protein: CASTGVESAEAFF.